The next 7 T cell receptor beta chains were all read from a single sample in a study of OX40 agonist ivuxolimab in advanced cancers. Here immunoSEQ multiplex PCR was the method, and the copy in TCRdb shows in-frame clones only, minus some. The data show tens of thousands of clones, with around 90% seen just once and 8.5% to 14% held by the top ten. Sequencing used CD4+ or CD8+ T cells sorted from blood, obtained in a trial of the OX40 agonist ivuxolimab. The receptor source for this set is an adult with an advanced solid tumor such as melanoma, head and neck, liver or kidney cancer.

The rearrangement joins TRBV29-1 to TRBJ2-2; maybe TRBD1 (6 bases). The CDR3 runs to 12 residues. The V gene lost 6 bases and the J gene lost 6 bases, with 11 bases spanning the gap. The germline CDR1 and CDR2 sequences are SQVTM and ANQGSEA. The CDR3 is CSVTGFAGELFF. As DNA, the CDR3 is TGCAGCGTAACAGGGTTCGCCGGGGAGCTGTTTTTT.

This clone was recorded only once. V is TRBV6-1 and J is TRBJ1-2; TRBD1 agrees at 9 bases. The CDR3 is 14 residues long. The junction had 7 bases not matched to a gene; V was cut back by 8 bases and J by 3 bases. The V gene's germline CDR1 is MNHNS and CDR2 SASEGT. In nucleotides, the CDR3 is TGTGCCAGCGGACTCACAGGGGGCTACTATGGCTACACCTTC. Its protein product is CASGLTGGYYGYTF.

V and J are TRBV30 and TRBJ1-2, with TRBD1 as a possible D gene (5 bases). Looked up from germline, CDR1 is GTSNPN and CDR2 is SVGIG (reference sequence). Trimming took 0 bases from V and 3 from J, leaving 20 bases between them. CDR3 length equals 17 residues. The CDR3 is CAWSVSGDWGAYYGYTF. CDR3 DNA sequence: TGTGCCTGGAGTGTATCGGGGGATTGGGGTGCCTACTATGGCTACACCTTC.

The V gene is TRBV7-9, the J gene TRBJ2-1, with 9 bases fitting TRBD2. The junction had 5 bases not matched to a gene; V was cut back by 1 base and J by 4 bases. The CDR3 has 16 amino acids. Germline assignment: CDR1 SEHNR and CDR2 FQNEAQ (reference sequence). The CDR3 nucleotides are TGTGCCAGCAGCTTAGGGCCTAGCGGGGTATACAATGAGCAGTTCTTC. This translates into CASSLGPSGVYNEQFF.

The gene calls are TRBV6-1 and TRBJ1-1, with TRBD1 matching over 8 bases. J gave up 2 bases and V 3 bases, and 14 bases lay outside the gene matches. In germline, CDR1 is MNHNS, CDR2 SASEGT. The CDR3 covers 18 residues. The CDR3 reads CASSDAALRDRFNTEAFF. CDR3 coding DNA: TGTGCCAGCAGTGACGCTGCACTGCGGGACAGGTTTAACACTGAAGCTTTCTTT.

The chain links TRBV29-1 to TRBJ2-1; D not resolved. Trimming took off 7 bases at V and 4 bases at J, with 8 bases between the two ends. This CDR3 is built from 11 residues. Germline V gene lookup returns CDR1 SQVTM and CDR2 ANQGSEA. In DNA, the CDR3 is TGCAGCGATGAGGAATACAATGAGCAGTTCTTC. It encodes CSDEEYNEQFF.

The chain is built from TRBV11-2 and TRBJ1-1; D unclear. There are 13 residues in the CDR3. V lost 0 bases to trimming and J lost 0 bases, with 2 bases between them. Germline CDR1 reads SGHAT; CDR2 reads FQNNGV. The CDR3 spells CASSLDVNTEAFF. The CDR3 nucleotides read TGTGCCAGCAGCTTAGATGTGAACACTGAAGCTTTCTTT. Looking up the rest from reference TRBV11-2 and TRBJ1-1 gives the full variable domain: EAGVAQSPRYKIIEKRQSVAFWCNPISGHATLYWYQQILGQGPKLLIQFQNNGVVDDSQLPKDRFSAERLKGVDSTLKIQPAKLEDSAVYLCASSLDVNTEAFFGQGTRLTVV.